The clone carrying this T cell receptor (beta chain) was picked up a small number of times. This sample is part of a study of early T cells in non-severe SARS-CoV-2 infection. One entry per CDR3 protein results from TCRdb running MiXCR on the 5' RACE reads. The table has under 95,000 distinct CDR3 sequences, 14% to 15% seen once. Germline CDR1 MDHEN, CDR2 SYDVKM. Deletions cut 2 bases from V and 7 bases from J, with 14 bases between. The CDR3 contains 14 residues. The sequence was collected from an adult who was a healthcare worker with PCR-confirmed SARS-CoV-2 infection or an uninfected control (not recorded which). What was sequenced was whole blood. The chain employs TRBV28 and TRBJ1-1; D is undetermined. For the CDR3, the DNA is TGTGCCAGCAGTTTACCACACAACAGCTTTGAAGCTTTCTTT. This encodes CASSLPHNSFEAFF. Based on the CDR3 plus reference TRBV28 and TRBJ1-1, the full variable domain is DVKVTQSSRYLVKRTGEKVFLECVQDMDHENMFWYRQDPGLGLRLIYFSYDVKMKEKGDIPEGYSVSREKKERFSLILESASTNQTSMYLCASSLPHNSFEAFFGQGTRLTVV.